The 14 T cell receptor beta chains below were found in one sample sequenced in a study of PD-1 blockade in classical Hodgkin lymphoma. The time point: cycle 4 day 1 (C4D1), after less than seven weeks of nivolumab. Each of the patients experienced relapse following autologous stem cell transplantation, and their brentuximab vedotin exposure differed. Measured with immunoSEQ multiplex PCR; TCRdb has only the in-frame clones, and not every one. The sample lists over 60,000 clones, approximately 92% occurring once. Sequencing was performed on peripheral blood mononuclear cells (PBMCs), taken before the fourth cycle of nivolumab. The source is a human donor with classical Hodgkin lymphoma.

This chain uses TRBV18 with TRBJ1-3, with D possibly matching TRBD1 (6 bases). V gave up 6 bases and J gave up 4 bases, with 16 bases separating them. Germline V lookup: CDR1 KGHSH, CDR2 LQKENI. The CDR3 extends over 15 amino acids. CDR3 nucleotides: TGTGCCAGCTCCGCACAAGGGGGTTACGGAAACACCATATATTTT. Its protein product is CASSAQGGYGNTIYF.

V and J are TRBV6-6 and TRBJ2-2, with 9 bases fitting TRBD1. The J segment lost 7 bases and the V segment lost 0 bases, leaving 3 bases of the junction unmatched. The CDR3 is 15 amino acids. The germline CDR1 and CDR2 sequences are MNHNY and SVGAGI (reference sequence). CDR3: CASSYSGTGIGELFF. The CDR3, as DNA: TGTGCCAGCAGTTACTCCGGGACAGGGATCGGGGAGCTGTTTTTT.

This clone has only one observation. V is TRBV28 and J is TRBJ1-6, with unresolved D. The V gene lost 7 bases and the J gene lost 1 base, with 8 bases spanning the gap. Germline-derived CDR1 and CDR2 are MDHEN and SYDVKM. This CDR3 has 14 residues. The CDR3 nucleotides read TGTGCCAGCACCAGCCCTTCCTATAATTCACCCCTCCACTTT. Protein product: CASTSPSYNSPLHF. Based on the CDR3 plus reference TRBV28 and TRBJ1-6, the full variable domain is DVKVTQSSRYLVKRTGEKVFLECVQDMDHENMFWYRQDPGLGLRLIYFSYDVKMKEKGDIPEGYSVSREKKERFSLILESASTNQTSMYLCASTSPSYNSPLHFGNGTRLTVT.

In DNA form, the CDR3 reads TGTGCCAGCAGCCGTAGCAGGTTGGGGGAGACCCAGTACTTC. Residues: CASSRSRLGETQYF. The rearrangement uses TRBV7-2 and TRBJ2-5; D ambiguous. The CDR3 covers 14 residues. Germline V gives CDR1 SGHTA, CDR2 FQGNSA. V lost 5 bases, J lost 5 bases, and 15 bases lay in between.

The rearrangement links TRBV28 to TRBJ1-5, with D perhaps TRBD1 (5 bases). The CDR3 totals 16 residues. Germline V gene sequence: CDR1 MDHEN, CDR2 SYDVKM. The V gene lost 7 bases and the J gene lost 3 bases, with 19 bases spanning the gap. CDR3 DNA: TGTGCCAGCACCAGCCCGGGGGACTTCTACAATCAGCCCCAGCATTTT. Its translation is CASTSPGDFYNQPQHF. Combining the CDR3 with reference TRBV28 and TRBJ1-5 gives the whole variable domain DVKVTQSSRYLVKRTGEKVFLECVQDMDHENMFWYRQDPGLGLRLIYFSYDVKMKEKGDIPEGYSVSREKKERFSLILESASTNQTSMYLCASTSPGDFYNQPQHFGDGTRLSIL.

The chain links TRBV29-1 to TRBJ1-1, with 7 bases that match TRBD1. The CDR3 is 11 residues long. V trimming: 4 bases; J trimming: 7 bases; junction bases outside the gene matches: 3. Germline lookup yields CDR1 SQVTM and CDR2 ANQGSEA. CDR3: CSVATGIEAFF. The DNA for the CDR3 is TGCAGCGTTGCGACAGGGATTGAAGCTTTCTTT.

The rearrangement joins TRBV6-6 to TRBJ1-4; D uncertain. CDR3 length: 14 amino acids. V lost 5 bases and J 7 bases, leaving 14 bases between the germline ends. Germline V lookup: CDR1 MNHNY, CDR2 SVGAGI (reference sequence). CDR3 in amino acids: CASSPREGFEKLFF. The CDR3 DNA follows: TGTGCCAGCAGTCCCCGGGAAGGATTTGAAAAACTGTTTTTT.

The genes are TRBV6-5 and TRBJ2-7; D is perhaps TRBD1 (5 bases). The CDR3 contains 14 residues. Germline CDR1 is MNHEY and CDR2 is SVGAGI. V was clipped by 6 bases and J by 0 bases, with 12 bases between them. The CDR3 sequence: CASSFTGSSYEQYF. The DNA of the CDR3 is TGTGCCAGCAGCTTTACAGGTTCCTCCTACGAGCAGTACTTC.

V usage is TRBV5-4 and J usage is TRBJ2-1; D possibly matches TRBD1 or TRBD2 (5 bases each). This CDR3 has 15 residues. Germline loops: CDR1 SGHNT, CDR2 YYREEE (reference sequence). The ends were cut back, 2 bases at V and 1 base at J, with 10 bases in the middle. CDR3 in DNA: TGTGCCAGCAGCTTCCGGGACGGATCCTACAATGAGCAGTTCTTC. Protein sequence: CASSFRDGSYNEQFF.

This chain joins TRBV5-5 and TRBJ2-7; the match to TRBD2 covers 7 bases. With V trimmed by 0 bases and J by 2 bases, 2 bases remained unmatched. The length of the CDR3 is 14 residues. Germline CDR1 SGHKS, CDR2 YYEKEE (reference sequence). DNA for the CDR3: TGTGCCAGCAGCTTGGGAGCGGGGCCCTACGAGCAGTACTTC. Protein product: CASSLGAGPYEQYF.

The V call is TRBV28, the J call TRBJ2-3, with 10 bases aligning to TRBD2. The germline CDR1 and CDR2 sequences are MDHEN and SYDVKM. Trimming cost V 2 bases and J 0 bases; bases outside gene matches: 5. The CDR3 contains 17 residues. CDR3: CASSLAGTSVSTDTQYF. CDR3 coding DNA: TGTGCCAGCAGTTTAGCGGGGACTAGCGTTAGCACAGATACGCAGTATTTT.

The chain has TRBV4-1 and TRBJ1-4; 8 nucleotides line up with TRBD1. The V gene end was trimmed by 3 bases and the J gene end by 3 bases; junction bases not matched to a gene: 6. Germline CDR1 is MGHRA and CDR2 is YSYEKL. The CDR3 covers 16 residues. CDR3 DNA sequence: TGCGCCAGCAGCCAGGAACGGACAGGGCCTAATGAAAAACTGTTTTTT. This translates into CASSQERTGPNEKLFF.

The rearrangement joins TRBV4-1 to TRBJ2-7, with 9 bases lining up with TRBD1. J was trimmed by 5 bases and V by 3 bases; bases with no gene match: 20. The germline V gene has CDR1 MGHRA and CDR2 YSYEKL. CDR3 length: 19 amino acids. In DNA, the CDR3 is TGCGCCAGCAGCCAGAGAACCAACCCCGGACAGGGGAGGGTAAACGAGCAGTACTTC. Translation gives CASSQRTNPGQGRVNEQYF.

The chain has TRBV7-8 and TRBJ2-6; D remains ambiguous. Germline V gene lookup returns CDR1 SGHVS and CDR2 FQNEAQ. The CDR3 is 15 residues long. With 3 bases removed from V and 4 bases from J, the gap between germline ends came to 10 bases. The DNA of the CDR3 is TGTGCCAGCAGCTTTGGGGTTACCGGGGCCAACGTCCTGACTTTC. It yields the protein CASSFGVTGANVLTF.